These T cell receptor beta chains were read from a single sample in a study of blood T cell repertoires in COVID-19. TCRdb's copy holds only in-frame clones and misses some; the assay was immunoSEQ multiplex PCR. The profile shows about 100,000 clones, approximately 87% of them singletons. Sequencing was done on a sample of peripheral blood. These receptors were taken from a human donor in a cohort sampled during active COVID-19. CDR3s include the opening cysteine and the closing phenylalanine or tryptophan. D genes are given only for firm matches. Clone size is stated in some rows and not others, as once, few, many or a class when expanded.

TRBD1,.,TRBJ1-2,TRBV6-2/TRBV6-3,TGTGCCAGCAGTTACCCGACAGGGGGTGGCTACACCTTC,CASSYPTGGGYTF
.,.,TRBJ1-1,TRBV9,TGTGCCAGCAGCCCTCAAATCGGGGGGCAGAGCTCTGAAGCTTTCTTT,CASSPQIGGQSSEAFF
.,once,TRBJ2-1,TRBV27,TGTGCCAGCACCCCCTCGTCGCGGCTCTCCTACAATGAGCAGTTCTTC,CASTPSSRLSYNEQFF
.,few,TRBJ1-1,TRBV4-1,TGCGCCAGCAGCCAGGGGGCACAGGGAATGAACACTGAAGCTTTCTTT,CASSQGAQGMNTEAFF
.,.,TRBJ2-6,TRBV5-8,TGTGCCAGCAGCCCCCGTCAACAGCTCTCTGGGGCCAACGTCCTGACTTTC,CASSPRQQLSGANVLTF
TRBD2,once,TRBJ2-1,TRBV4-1,TGCGCCAGCAGCGCTCAATTTAGCGGGAGCTCCTACAATGAGCAGTTCTTC,CASSAQFSGSSYNEQFF
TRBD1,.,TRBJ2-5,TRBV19,TGTGCCAGTAGCGGGACAGGGATCCGCGAGACCCAGTACTTC,CASSGTGIRETQYF
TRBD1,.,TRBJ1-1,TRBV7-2,TGTGCCAGCAGCTGGGACAGCCAAATGAACACTGAAGCTTTCTTT,CASSWDSQMNTEAFF
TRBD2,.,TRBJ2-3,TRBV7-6,TGTGCCAGCAGCTTAGTCGGTGGCGGGACTAGCGGTAGCACAGATACGCAGTATTTT,CASSLVGGGTSGSTDTQYF
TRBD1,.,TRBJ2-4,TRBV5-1,TGCGCCAGCAGCCAGGACAGGGTCGGAAACATTCAGTACTTC,CASSQDRVGNIQYF
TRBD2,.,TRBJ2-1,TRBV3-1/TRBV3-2,TGTGCCAGCAGCCAAGCTGCTAGCGGCTACAATGAGCAGTTCTTC,CASSQAASGYNEQFF
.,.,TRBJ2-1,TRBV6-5,TGTGCCAGCAGTTACTCGAAGAGGAGTAGCTATGAGCAGTTCTTC,CASSYSKRSSYEQFF
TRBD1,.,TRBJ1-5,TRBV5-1,TGCGCCAGCAGTCCAACCCCAGGGGGTAATCAGCCCCAGCATTTT,CASSPTPGGNQPQHF
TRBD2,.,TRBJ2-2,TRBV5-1,TGCGCCAGCAGCTTGGGACTAGCGGGGGGCTCTGGCACCGGGGAGCTGTTTTTT,CASSLGLAGGSGTGELFF
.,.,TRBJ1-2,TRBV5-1,TGCGCCAGCAGCTTTGGTCGGGGGAATCCGGATGGCTACACCTTC,CASSFGRGNPDGYTF
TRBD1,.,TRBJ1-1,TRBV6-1,TGTGCCAGCAGTGAACTGACAGGGGGACGTGCTGAAGCTTTCTTT,CASSELTGGRAEAFF
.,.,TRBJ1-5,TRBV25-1,TGTGCCAGCAGTGAAAGGGGGAGTCAGCCCCAGCATTTT,CASSERGSQPQHF
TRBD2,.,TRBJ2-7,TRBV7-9,TGTGCCAGCAGCTCCGGACTAGCGGGAGATCACGAGCAGTACTTC,CASSSGLAGDHEQYF
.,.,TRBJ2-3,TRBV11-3,TGTGCCAGCAGTGGGACTGGAAGCACAGATACGCAGTATTTT,CASSGTGSTDTQYF
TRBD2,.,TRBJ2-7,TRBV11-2,TGTGCCAGCATCTTAGGATCTAGCGGGAGGGCCGGTCGGCAGTACTTC,CASILGSSGRAGRQYF
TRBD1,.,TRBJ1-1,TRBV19,TGTGCCAGTAGTTTATTTCAGGGGGACACTGAAGCTTTCTTT,CASSLFQGDTEAFF
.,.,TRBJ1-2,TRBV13,TGTGCCAGCAGCTTAGACGGCGGGGGTTATGGCTACACCTTC,CASSLDGGGYGYTF
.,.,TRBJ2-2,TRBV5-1,TGCGCCAGCAGGTCTGGACTATTGAACACCGGGGAGCTGTTTTTT,CASRSGLLNTGELFF
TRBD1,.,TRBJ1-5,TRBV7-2,TGTGCCAGCAGCTTAGGGGCGGACAGGGTCAATCAGCCCCAGCATTTT,CASSLGADRVNQPQHF
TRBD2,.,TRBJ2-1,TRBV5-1,TGCGCCAGCCGGTTTAGCGGGGGTGACCTTGAGCAGTTCTTC,CASRFSGGDLEQFF
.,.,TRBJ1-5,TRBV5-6,TGTGCCAGCAGCTTAGGACACTACAATCAGCCCCAGCATTTT,CASSLGHYNQPQHF
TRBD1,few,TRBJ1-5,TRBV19,TGTGCCAGTAGTACCATTTGGGACAGGGGCGGGAGCAATCAGCCCCAGCATTTT,CASSTIWDRGGSNQPQHF
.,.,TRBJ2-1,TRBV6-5,TGTGCCAGCCGATCAACAGGGCCAAATGAGCAGTTCTTC,CASRSTGPNEQFF
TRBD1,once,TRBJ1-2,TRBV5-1,TGCGCCAGCAGTGAGGGACAGCTCACCAAGGTGGAAGGCTACACCTTC,CASSEGQLTKVEGYTF
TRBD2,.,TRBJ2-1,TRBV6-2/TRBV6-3,TGTGCCAGCAGTTCCCCCGGGACTAGCGGGAGACTAGTGCAGTTCTTC,CASSSPGTSGRLVQFF
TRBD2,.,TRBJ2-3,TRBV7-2,TGTGCCAGCAGCTTTGGCGGGGGGTGGGCAGATACGCAGTATTTT,CASSFGGGWADTQYF
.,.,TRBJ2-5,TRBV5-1,TGCGCCAGCAGTGTTTCAGGGGACCAAGAGACCCAGTACTTC,CASSVSGDQETQYF
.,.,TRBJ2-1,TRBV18,TGTGCCAGCTCACCTTTACTAGTTTCCTACAATGAGCAGTTCTTC,CASSPLLVSYNEQFF
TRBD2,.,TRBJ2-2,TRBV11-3,TGTGCCAGCAGCCCTCTGGCGGGAGGGATCGGGGAGCTGTTTTTT,CASSPLAGGIGELFF
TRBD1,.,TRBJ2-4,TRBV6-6,TGTGCCAGCAGTCCCCTTGGACAGGGTAAATTAGTCAAAAACATTCAGTACTTC,CASSPLGQGKLVKNIQYF